This T cell receptor beta chain was captured by sequencing in a study of early T cells in non-severe SARS-CoV-2 infection. About the research overall: With bulk RNA from unsorted whole blood as input, sequencing yielded unpaired chains. Findings and caveats of the study: Anti-spike CD8 responses were favored in VDJdb matching, and private and CD4 specificities were missed.

Individual cDNA molecules each received unique molecular identifiers attached to them. TCRdb itself ran the 5' RACE reads through MiXCR, one entry per CDR3 protein. The sample carries some 76,000 distinct CDR3 sequences, 15% to 18% recorded once. V dropped 5 bases and J dropped 0 bases, with 11 bases sitting between them. The CDR3 spans 14 residues. The germline gives CDR1 DFQATT, CDR2 SNEGSKA (reference sequence). This clonotype ranks as medium-sized. The antigen is undetermined. This receptor was obtained from an adult who was a healthcare worker with PCR-confirmed SARS-CoV-2 infection or an uninfected control (not recorded which). This sequence joins TRBV20-1 and TRBJ1-3; no clear D gene. Sequenced material: whole blood. As DNA, the CDR3 is TGCAGTGCTCCGAACATATACTCTGGAAACACCATATATTTT. Translated, it gives CSAPNIYSGNTIYF.